This TCR beta chain was retrieved from a study of T cell repertoires in cytomegalovirus infection. Across the study: Indicated by public TCR beta signatures were CMV infection and matching HLA type. Study-wide points: The cumulative frequency of public TCR beta families identified carriers of CMV plus the relevant HLA. HLA-C-restricted, CMV-specific TCR beta clonotypes were dominant ex vivo.

TCRdb analysed the reads with MiXCR anew, one entry per CDR3 protein. The data hold fewer than 6,500 distinct CDR3 sequences, with approximately 53% observed a single time. CDR1 is SGHTA, CDR2 FQGNSA, per germline. This CDR3 has 14 residues. Of note for this clonotype: Its specificity is not known. One junction end disagrees with the germline gene, perhaps due to a read error.

The chain combines TRBV7-2 with TRBJ2-7; maybe TRBD1 (6 bases). The sequenced sample was PBMCs, sequenced either directly or after in vitro stimulation (not recorded which). This TCR derives from a human donor in good health (CMV status not recorded). Some clones in this sample may be carry-over from other donors' samples. The CDR3 sequence is CARSWDTPVYYQYF. The CDR3 DNA is TGTGCCCGCAGCTGGGACACCCCTGTCTACTATCAGTACTTC.